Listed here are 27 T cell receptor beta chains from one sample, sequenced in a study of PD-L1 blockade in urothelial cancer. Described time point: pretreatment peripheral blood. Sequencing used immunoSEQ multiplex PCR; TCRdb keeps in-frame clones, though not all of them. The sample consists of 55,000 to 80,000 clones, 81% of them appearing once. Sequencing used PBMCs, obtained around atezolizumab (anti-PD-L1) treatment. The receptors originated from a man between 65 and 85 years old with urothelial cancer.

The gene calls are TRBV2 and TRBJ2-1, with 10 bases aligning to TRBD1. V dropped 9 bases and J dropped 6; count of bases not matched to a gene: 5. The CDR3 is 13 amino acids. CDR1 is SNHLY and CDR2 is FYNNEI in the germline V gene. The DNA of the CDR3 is TGTGCCAGTCCGGGACAGGGGAGCAATGAGCAGTTCTTC. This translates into CASPGQGSNEQFF.

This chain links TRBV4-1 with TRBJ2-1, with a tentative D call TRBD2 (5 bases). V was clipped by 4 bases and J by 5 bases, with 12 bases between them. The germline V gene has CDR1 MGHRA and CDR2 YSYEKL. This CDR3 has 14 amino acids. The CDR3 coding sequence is TGCGCCAGCAGCCTCCTTCTAGCAGACAATGAGCAGTTCTTC. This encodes CASSLLLADNEQFF.

In DNA form, the CDR3 reads TGTGCCAGCAGCGTAGGAGCTAGTTACTCTGGAAACACCATATATTTT. It codes for CASSVGASYSGNTIYF. This chain uses TRBV9 with TRBJ1-3; D gene ambiguous. This CDR3 is 16 amino acids long. Trimming removed 0 bases at V and 0 bases at J, with 10 bases between. Germline CDR1 reads SGDLS; CDR2 reads YYNGEE. The variable domain in full, completed from reference TRBV9 and TRBJ1-3, reads DSGVTQTPKHLITATGQRVTLRCSPRSGDLSVYWYQQSLDQGLQFLIQYYNGEERAKGNILERFSAQQFPDLHSELNLSSLELGDSALYFCASSVGASYSGNTIYFGEGSWLTVV.

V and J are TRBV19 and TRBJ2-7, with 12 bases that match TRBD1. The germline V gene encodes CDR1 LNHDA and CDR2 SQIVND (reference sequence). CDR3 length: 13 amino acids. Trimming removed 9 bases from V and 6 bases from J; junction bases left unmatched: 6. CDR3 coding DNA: TGTGCCAGCTCCGGGACAGGGGGCCTCGAGCAGTACTTC. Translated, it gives CASSGTGGLEQYF.

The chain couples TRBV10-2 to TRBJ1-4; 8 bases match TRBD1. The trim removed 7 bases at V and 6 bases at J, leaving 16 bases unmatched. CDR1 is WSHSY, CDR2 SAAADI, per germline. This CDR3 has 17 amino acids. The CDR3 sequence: CASTGTGPLQGDEKLFF. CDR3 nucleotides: TGCGCCAGCACCGGGACAGGACCACTTCAGGGGGATGAAAAACTGTTTTTT.

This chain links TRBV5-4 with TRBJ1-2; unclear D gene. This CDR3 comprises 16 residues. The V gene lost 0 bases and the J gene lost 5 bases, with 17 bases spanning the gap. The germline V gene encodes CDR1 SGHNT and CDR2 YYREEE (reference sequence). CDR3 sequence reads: CASSLVGRPLRYGYTF. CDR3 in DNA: TGTGCCAGCAGCTTGGTGGGCAGACCCCTCAGGTATGGCTACACCTTC.

CDR3 in DNA: TGTGCCAGCAGTGAAGGGACAGGGGGCGCTCGGTCGGCTGGCTACACCTTC. It is translated as CASSEGTGGARSAGYTF. The chain couples TRBV2 to TRBJ1-2, with TRBD1 matching 11 bases. The ends lost 1 base at V and 7 bases at J; junction bases unmatched: 11. The CDR3 sequence is 17 residues long. Germline-derived CDR1 and CDR2 are SNHLY and FYNNEI. Full variable domain (remainder filled in from reference TRBV2 and TRBJ1-2): EPEVTQTPSHQVTQMGQEVILRCVPISNHLYFYWYRQILGQKVEFLVSFYNNEISEKSEIFDDQFSVERPDGSNFTLKIRSTKLEDSAMYFCASSEGTGGARSAGYTFGSGTRLTVV.

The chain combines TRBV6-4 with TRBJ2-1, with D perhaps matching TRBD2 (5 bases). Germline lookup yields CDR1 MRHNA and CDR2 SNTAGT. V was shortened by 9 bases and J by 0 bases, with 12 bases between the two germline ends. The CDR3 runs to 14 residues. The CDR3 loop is CASKRDSSYNEQFF. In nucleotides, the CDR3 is TGTGCCAGTAAACGGGATAGCTCCTACAATGAGCAGTTCTTC.

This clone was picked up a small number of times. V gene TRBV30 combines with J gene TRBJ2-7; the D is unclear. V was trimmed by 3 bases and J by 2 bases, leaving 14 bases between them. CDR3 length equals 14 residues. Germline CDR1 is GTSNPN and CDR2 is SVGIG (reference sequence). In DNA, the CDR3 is TGTGCCTGGAGGTCCCCGGGTCCCACCTACGAGCAGTACTTC. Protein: CAWRSPGPTYEQYF.

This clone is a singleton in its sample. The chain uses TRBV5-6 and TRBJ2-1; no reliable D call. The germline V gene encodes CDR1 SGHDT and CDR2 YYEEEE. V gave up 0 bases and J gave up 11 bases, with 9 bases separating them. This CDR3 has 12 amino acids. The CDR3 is CASSLDRRQQFF. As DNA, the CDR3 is TGTGCCAGCAGCTTGGATAGGCGGCAGCAGTTCTTC.

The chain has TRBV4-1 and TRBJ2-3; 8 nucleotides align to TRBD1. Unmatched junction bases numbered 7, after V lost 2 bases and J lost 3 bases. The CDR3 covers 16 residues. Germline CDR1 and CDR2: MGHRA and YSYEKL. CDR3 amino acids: CASSQSPGQATDTQYF. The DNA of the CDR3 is TGCGCCAGCAGCCAATCACCGGGACAGGCGACAGATACGCAGTATTTT.

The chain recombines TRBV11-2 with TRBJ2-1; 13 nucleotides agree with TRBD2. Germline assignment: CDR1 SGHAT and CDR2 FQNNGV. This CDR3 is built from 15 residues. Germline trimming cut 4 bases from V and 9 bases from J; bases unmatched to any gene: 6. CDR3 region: CASSSGLAGSGEQFF. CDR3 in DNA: TGTGCCAGCAGCTCGGGACTAGCGGGGTCTGGTGAGCAGTTCTTC.

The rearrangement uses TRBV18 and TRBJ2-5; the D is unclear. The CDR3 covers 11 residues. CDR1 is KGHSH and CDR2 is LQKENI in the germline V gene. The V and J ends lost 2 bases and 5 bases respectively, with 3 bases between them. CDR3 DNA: TGTGCCAGCTCACCAGGCGAGACCCAGTACTTC. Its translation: CASSPGETQYF.

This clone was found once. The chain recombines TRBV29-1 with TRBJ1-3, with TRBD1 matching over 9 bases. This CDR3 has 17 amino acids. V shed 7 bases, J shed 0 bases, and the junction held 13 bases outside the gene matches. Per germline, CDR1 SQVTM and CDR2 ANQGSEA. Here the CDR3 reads CSGLVRDRDYSGNTIYF. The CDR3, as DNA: TGCAGCGGCCTCGTCCGGGACAGGGATTACTCTGGAAACACCATATATTTT.

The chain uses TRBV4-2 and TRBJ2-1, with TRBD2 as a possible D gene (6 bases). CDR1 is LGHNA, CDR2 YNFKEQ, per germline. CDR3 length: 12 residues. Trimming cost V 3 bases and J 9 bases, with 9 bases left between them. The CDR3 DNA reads TGTGCCAGCAGCCAGACTAGACTTGAGCAGTTCTTC. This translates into CASSQTRLEQFF.

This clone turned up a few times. CDR3 loop: CASRSRGFVDEQYF. In DNA, the CDR3 is TGTGCCAGCAGGTCCAGGGGTTTTGTCGACGAGCAGTACTTC. The chain links TRBV6-5 to TRBJ2-7, with a possible D match to TRBD1 (6 bases). Trimming stripped 6 bases from V and 5 bases from J, with 17 bases between. This CDR3 region has 14 residues. Germline lookup yields CDR1 MNHEY and CDR2 SVGAGI.

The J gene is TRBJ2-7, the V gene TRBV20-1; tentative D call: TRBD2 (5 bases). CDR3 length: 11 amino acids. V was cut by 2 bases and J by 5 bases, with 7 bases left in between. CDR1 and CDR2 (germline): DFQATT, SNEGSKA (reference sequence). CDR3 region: CSARLANEQYF. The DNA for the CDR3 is TGCAGTGCTAGACTAGCCAACGAGCAGTACTTC.

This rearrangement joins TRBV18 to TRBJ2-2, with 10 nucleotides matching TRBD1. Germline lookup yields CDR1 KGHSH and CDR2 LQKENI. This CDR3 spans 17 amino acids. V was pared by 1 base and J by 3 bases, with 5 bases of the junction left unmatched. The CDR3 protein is CASSPLGTGADTGELFF. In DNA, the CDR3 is TGTGCCAGCTCACCACTCGGGACAGGGGCTGACACCGGGGAGCTGTTTTTT.

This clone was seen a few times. The CDR3 coding sequence is TGTGCCAGCAGCCCCCTGCGGGGGTCACTTAATGAGCAGTTCTTC. It specifies CASSPLRGSLNEQFF. The chain carries TRBV11-2 and TRBJ2-1; 7 bases fit TRBD2. This CDR3 spans 15 amino acids. Germline assignment: CDR1 SGHAT and CDR2 FQNNGV. Germline trimming cut 5 bases from V and 7 bases from J; bases unmatched to any gene: 11. The whole variable domain, filled in from reference TRBV11-2 and TRBJ2-1, reads EAGVAQSPRYKIIEKRQSVAFWCNPISGHATLYWYQQILGQGPKLLIQFQNNGVVDDSQLPKDRFSAERLKGVDSTLKIQPAKLEDSAVYLCASSPLRGSLNEQFFGPGTRLTVL.

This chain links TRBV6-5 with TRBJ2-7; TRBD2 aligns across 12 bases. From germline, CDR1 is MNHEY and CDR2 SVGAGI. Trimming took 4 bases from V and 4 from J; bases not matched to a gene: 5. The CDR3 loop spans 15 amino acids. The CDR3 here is CASSSPTSGRYEQYF. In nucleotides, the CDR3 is TGTGCCAGCAGTTCCCCGACTAGCGGGAGATACGAGCAGTACTTC.

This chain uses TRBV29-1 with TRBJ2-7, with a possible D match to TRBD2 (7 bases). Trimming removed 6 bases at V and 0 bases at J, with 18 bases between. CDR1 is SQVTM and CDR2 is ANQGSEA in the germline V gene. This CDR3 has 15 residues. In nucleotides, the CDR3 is TGCAGCGTCGTCTGGGGGGGCGAAAGCTCCTACGAGCAGTACTTC. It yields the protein CSVVWGGESSYEQYF.

Written as DNA, the CDR3 is TGTGCCAGTAGAGCGGGCGCGAACACCGGGGAGCTGTTTTTT. This gives the protein CASRAGANTGELFF. The chain couples TRBV19 to TRBJ2-2; D might be TRBD2 (6 bases). Germline V CDR1 and CDR2: LNHDA, SQIVND (reference sequence). V lost 6 bases and J 0 bases, leaving 8 bases between the germline ends. The CDR3 loop spans 14 amino acids.

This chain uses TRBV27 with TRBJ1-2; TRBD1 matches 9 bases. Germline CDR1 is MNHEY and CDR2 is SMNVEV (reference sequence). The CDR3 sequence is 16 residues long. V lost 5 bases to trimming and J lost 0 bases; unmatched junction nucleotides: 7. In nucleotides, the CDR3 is TGTGCCAGCAGTCACGGACAGGGGAGGACTAACTATGGCTACACCTTC. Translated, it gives CASSHGQGRTNYGYTF.

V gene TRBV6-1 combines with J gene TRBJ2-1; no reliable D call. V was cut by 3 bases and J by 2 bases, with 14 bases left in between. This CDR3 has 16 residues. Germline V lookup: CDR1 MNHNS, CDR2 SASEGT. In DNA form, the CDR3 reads TGTGCCAGCAGTGAGCATACTACCCAAACCTACAATGAGCAGTTCTTC. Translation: CASSEHTTQTYNEQFF.

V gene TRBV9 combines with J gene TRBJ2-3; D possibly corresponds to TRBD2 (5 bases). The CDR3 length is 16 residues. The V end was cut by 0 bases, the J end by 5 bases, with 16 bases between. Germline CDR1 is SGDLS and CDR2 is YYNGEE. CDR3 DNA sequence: TGTGCCAGCAGCGTAGCAGAGGGATATGTCGGAGATACGCAGTATTTT. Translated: CASSVAEGYVGDTQYF.

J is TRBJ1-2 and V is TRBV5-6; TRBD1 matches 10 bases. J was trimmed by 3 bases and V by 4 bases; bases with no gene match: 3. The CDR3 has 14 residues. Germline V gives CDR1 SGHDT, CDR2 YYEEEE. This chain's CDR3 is CASSPGQGHYGYTF. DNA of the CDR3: TGTGCCAGCAGCCCGGGACAGGGGCACTATGGCTACACCTTC. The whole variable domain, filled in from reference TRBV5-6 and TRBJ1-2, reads DAGVTQSPTHLIKTRGQQVTLRCSPKSGHDTVSWYQQALGQGPQFIFQYYEEEERQRGNFPDRFSGHQFPNYSSELNVNALLLGDSALYLCASSPGQGHYGYTFGSGTRLTVV.

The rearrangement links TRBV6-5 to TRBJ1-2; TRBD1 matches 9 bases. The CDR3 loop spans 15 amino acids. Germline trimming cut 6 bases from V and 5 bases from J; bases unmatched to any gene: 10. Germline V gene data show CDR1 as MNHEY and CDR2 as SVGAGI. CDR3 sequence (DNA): TGTGCCAGCAGAGAGTCGACAGGGGGAGGATATGGCTACACCTTC. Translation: CASRESTGGGYGYTF.